The 15 T cell receptor beta chains below all came from one sample that was sequenced in a study of CD8 T cells in ankylosing spondylitis. TCRdb recomputed calls from the 5' RACE reads with MiXCR, one row per CDR3 protein. This table has about 130,000 distinct CDR3 sequences, more than 9.5% appearing once. The sequenced sample was blood, either unsorted or a sorted T cell fraction (not recorded which). These receptors came from a female donor with ankylosing spondylitis or in good health (not recorded which).

This clonotype was counted ten times or more. The chain uses TRBV4-1 and TRBJ2-2; tentative D call: TRBD2 (5 bases). V was shortened by 1 base and J by 4 bases, with 19 bases between the two germline ends. CDR1 and CDR2 (germline): MGHRA, YSYEKL. This CDR3 has 18 amino acids. The chain's CDR3 is CASSQVPPELVSTGELFF. CDR3 coding DNA: TGCGCCAGCAGCCAAGTGCCCCCCGAACTAGTAAGCACCGGGGAGCTGTTTTTT.

This clonotype was recorded at least ten times. The V call is TRBV6-5, the J call TRBJ2-7; D perhaps matches TRBD1 (5 bases). This CDR3 spans 14 amino acids. Germline values: CDR1 MNHEY, CDR2 SVGAGI. Trimming cost V 0 bases and J 5 bases, with 11 bases left between them. CDR3 sequence reads: CASSYSGVPDEQYF. CDR3 sequence (DNA): TGTGCCAGCAGTTACTCAGGGGTGCCAGACGAGCAGTACTTC.

A word on this clonotype: A much bigger clone sits one base away, suggesting this may be a read error. V and J are TRBV3-1 and TRBJ2-3; D may correspond to TRBD1 or TRBD2 (5 bases each). Germline lookup yields CDR1 LGHDT and CDR2 YNNKEL (reference sequence). CDR3 length: 14 amino acids. Trimming pared 4 bases from V and 6 bases from J, leaving 14 bases between. The CDR3 bases are TGTGCCAGCAGCCCATCCGGTTGGGGGGATACGCAGTATTTT. Its translation: CASSPSGWGDTQYF.

Ten or more counts support this clonotype. The chain employs TRBV20-1 and TRBJ1-1; 8 bases are a match to TRBD1. CDR3 length equals 15 residues. The V and J ends lost 0 bases and 7 bases, in that order; junction bases with no gene match: 10. The germline CDR1 and CDR2 sequences are DFQATT and SNEGSKA (reference sequence). CDR3 nucleotides: TGCAGTGCTAGAGAGCCGGGACAGGTGAGGTTTGAAGCTTTCTTT. Encoded protein: CSAREPGQVRFEAFF.

There are many counts of this clonotype. The V call is TRBV18, the J call TRBJ2-1; 9 nucleotides match TRBD2. Germline lookup yields CDR1 KGHSH and CDR2 LQKENI. The length of the CDR3 is 16 residues. J gave up 7 bases and V 0 bases, and 7 bases lay outside the gene matches. CDR3: CASSPPGLAYGNEQFF. The CDR3 DNA sequence: TGTGCCAGCTCACCACCGGGACTAGCTTACGGTAATGAGCAGTTCTTC.

Notes on this clonotype: A read error is possible here, since a much larger clone lies one base away. This rearrangement joins TRBV11-2 to TRBJ1-2; TRBD1 matches at 7 bases. J was trimmed by 2 bases and V by 10 bases; bases with no gene match: 25. The CDR3 is 19 residues long. From germline, CDR1 is SGHAT and CDR2 FQNNGV. CDR3 protein: CATRPYHHEGAGTNYGYTF. The DNA of the CDR3 is TGTGCCACCCGCCCATACCATCATGAGGGGGCAGGGACCAACTATGGCTACACCTTC. Full variable domain (remainder filled in from reference TRBV11-2 and TRBJ1-2): EAGVAQSPRYKIIEKRQSVAFWCNPISGHATLYWYQQILGQGPKLLIQFQNNGVVDDSQLPKDRFSAERLKGVDSTLKIQPAKLEDSAVYLCATRPYHHEGAGTNYGYTFGSGTRLTVV.

This clonotype was found many times. The gene calls are TRBV3-1 and TRBJ2-1, with 9 bases that match TRBD2. Germline V gene lookup returns CDR1 LGHDT and CDR2 YNNKEL (reference sequence). The J segment lost 5 bases and the V segment lost 3 bases, leaving 11 bases of the junction unmatched. The CDR3 is made up of 17 amino acids. The CDR3 here is CASSHLVRLAGNNEQFF. The CDR3 bases are TGTGCCAGCAGCCACTTGGTTCGGCTAGCGGGGAACAATGAGCAGTTCTTC.

This clonotype was seen repeatedly, ten times or more. V usage is TRBV27 and J usage is TRBJ1-1; a possible D gene is TRBD1 (5 bases). The germline V and J ends were trimmed by 3 bases and 1 base, with 12 bases remaining between them. CDR3 size: 15 residues. Per germline, CDR1 MNHEY and CDR2 SMNVEV (reference sequence). The CDR3, as DNA: TGTGCCAGCAGTTTGGGGGACGGGAAGAACACTGAAGCTTTCTTT. This codes for CASSLGDGKNTEAFF.

This clonotype was seen repeatedly, ten times or more. The V and J genes are TRBV29-1 and TRBJ2-1, with no clear D. Trimming left V 0 bases short and J 12 bases short, with 15 bases between. The CDR3 length is 13 residues. Germline V lookup: CDR1 SQVTM, CDR2 ANQGSEA. The CDR3 DNA follows: TGCAGCGTTGAAGAAAAAGGTTTGGCAGGGCAGTTCTTC. Its translation is CSVEEKGLAGQFF.

This clonotype was counted many times. CDR3 loop: CASKADRGEQYF. CDR3 coding DNA: TGCGCCAGCAAAGCGGACAGGGGCGAGCAGTACTTC. The chain joins TRBV5-1 to TRBJ2-7; 9 positions agree with TRBD1. CDR3 length equals 12 residues. V gave up 6 bases and J gave up 6 bases; unmatched junction bases: 4. Germline loops: CDR1 SGHRS, CDR2 YFSETQ.

Ten or more counts support this clonotype. The chain combines TRBV7-9 with TRBJ2-6; the D gene is possibly TRBD1 (6 bases). CDR3 length equals 16 residues. The germline V gene has CDR1 SEHNR and CDR2 FQNEAQ (reference sequence). Trimming removed 4 bases at V and 1 base at J, with 11 bases between. CDR3 in amino acids: CASSSTGWSGANVLTF. As DNA, the CDR3 is TGTGCCAGCAGCTCCACAGGGTGGTCTGGGGCCAACGTCCTGACTTTC.

This clonotype was seen ten or more times. The rearrangement uses TRBV9 and TRBJ2-3; tentatively, D is TRBD1 (5 bases). The ends were cut back, 1 base at V and 5 bases at J, with 11 bases in the middle. The CDR3 loop spans 14 amino acids. The germline CDR1 and CDR2 sequences are SGDLS and YYNGEE. CDR3 coding DNA: TGTGCCAGCAGCGTACATGGGGCGGAAGATACGCAGTATTTT. Encoded protein: CASSVHGAEDTQYF.

This clonotype has a handful of counts. The V call is TRBV18, the J call TRBJ1-5; 8 positions match TRBD1. Looked up from germline, CDR1 is KGHSH and CDR2 is LQKENI. CDR3 length: 15 amino acids. The ends lost 2 bases at V and 7 bases at J; junction bases unmatched: 7. Here the CDR3 reads CASSPEQGANQPQHF. The CDR3 DNA follows: TGTGCCAGCTCACCAGAGCAGGGGGCAAACCAGCCCCAGCATTTT.

This clonotype was seen only a few times. The CDR3 region has the DNA TGTGCCAGCAGTTTTTCTAGACTAGCGGGAAGCTACGAGCAGTACTTC. It encodes CASSFSRLAGSYEQYF. The chain couples TRBV28 to TRBJ2-7; 11 nucleotides line up with TRBD2. CDR3 length: 16 residues. The V and J ends lost 3 bases and 3 bases, in that order; junction bases with no gene match: 7. The germline gives CDR1 MDHEN, CDR2 SYDVKM.

This clonotype has at least ten counts. The gene calls are TRBV7-9 and TRBJ1-5, with a possible D match to TRBD1 (5 bases). CDR3 length: 13 residues. Trimming left V 1 base short and J 7 bases short, with 8 bases between. From germline, CDR1 is SEHNR and CDR2 FQNEAQ (reference sequence). The CDR3 protein is CASSLVGGQPQHF. The CDR3 DNA sequence: TGTGCCAGCAGCTTAGTGGGGGGGCAGCCCCAGCATTTT.